This T cell receptor (beta chain) emerged from a study of blood T cell repertoires in COVID-19. Study at large: Both acute and convalescent COVID-19 samples were obtained from the United States, Italy and Spain. In each case, the material was cDNA or gDNA derived from T cells, B-cell-depleted T cells, or PBMCs.

The germline V gene has CDR1 SGHTA and CDR2 FQGNSA. The CDR3 totals 12 residues. J lost 6 bases, V lost 5 bases, and 4 bases had no gene match. Sequencing used immunoSEQ multiplex PCR; TCRdb keeps in-frame clones, though not all of them. The sample holds some 170,000 clones, about 88% seen once. The sequencing input was PBMCs or T cells enriched from blood (not recorded which). The clonotype was recovered from a human donor with acute COVID-19. The donor label of this sample is uncertain. V usage is TRBV7-2 and J usage is TRBJ2-7; 7 nucleotides line up with TRBD1. The CDR3 loop is CASSLHRGEQYF. DNA of the CDR3: TGTGCCAGCAGCCTCCACAGGGGCGAGCAGTACTTC.